The text below deals with one T cell receptor (beta chain). Its target is not known. The sample belongs to a study of T-cell memory formation after mild COVID-19. General observations from the study: Among CD4+ contracting clones, most were CM and EM, and CD8+ ones EMRA.

Germline loops: CDR1 SGDLS, CDR2 YYNGEE. The CDR3 length is 15 residues. The ends were cut back, 2 bases at V and 2 bases at J, with 14 bases in the middle. Constant-segment primers and 5'RACE yielded cDNA libraries for TCR alpha and TCR beta, each carrying sample barcodes and UMIs. TCRdb itself ran the 5' RACE reads through MiXCR, one entry per CDR3 protein. The sample comprises about 470,000 distinct CDR3 sequences, 25% of which are singletons, and approximately 13% rests with the top ten. The sequencing input was PBMCs or a T cell subset sorted from them (not recorded which). The source of this sequence is an adult woman who had mild COVID-19 (a few samples of this study predate the infection). Cell type and time point are not known. The chain uses TRBV9 and TRBJ2-7; D is perhaps TRBD1 or TRBD2 (5 bases each). CDR3: CASSVALGTPYEQYF. The CDR3 bases are TGTGCCAGCAGCGTGGCGCTCGGGACCCCCTACGAGCAGTACTTC.